The present entry profiles one T cell receptor (beta chain) with its context. The identical CDR3 is also encoded by other nucleotide sequences in the sample. The CDR3 extends over 12 amino acids. Per germline, CDR1 KGHSH and CDR2 LQKENI. Trimming removed 2 bases at V and 8 bases at J, with 9 bases between. The sample is drawn from a study of blood T cell repertoires in COVID-19. Data came from immunoSEQ multiplex PCR; TCRdb stores just in-frame clones and leaves some out. The sample carries hundreds of thousands of clones, 80% to 90% recorded once. The sequenced sample consisted of peripheral blood. The chain is built from TRBV18 and TRBJ1-2, with D perhaps TRBD1 (5 bases). This sequence originates from a woman aged 25 to 39 with active or convalescent COVID-19. The CDR3 sequence: CASSPGQGGYTF. The CDR3 nucleotides read TGTGCCAGCTCACCAGGACAAGGGGGCTACACCTTC.